This T cell receptor beta chain was documented in a study of blood T cell repertoires in COVID-19. CDR3 length: 15 amino acids. Germline CDR1 MNHEY, CDR2 SMNVEV (reference sequence). The V gene end was trimmed by 5 bases and the J gene end by 3 bases; junction bases not matched to a gene: 2. Sequenced by immunoSEQ multiplex PCR; TCRdb stores in-frame clones only, minus some. This sample has roughly 230,000 clones, with approximately 84% found just once. This receptor was taken from a woman of 80 years or more with acute or convalescent COVID-19. Input material: peripheral blood. V is TRBV27 and J is TRBJ1-6; 9 bases are a match to TRBD1. Written as DNA, the CDR3 is TGTGCCAGCAGTCCGGACAGGGGCTATAATTCACCCCTCCACTTT. Translation gives CASSPDRGYNSPLHF.